Each of the 6 T cell receptor beta chains below was sequenced from the same sample in a study of OX40 agonist ivuxolimab in advanced cancers. Here immunoSEQ multiplex PCR was the method, and the copy in TCRdb shows in-frame clones only, minus some. Seen here are roughly 64,000 clones, approximately 88% observed once, and the top ten hold roughly 2%. Sequencing was performed on CD4+ or CD8+ T cells sorted from blood, taken in a trial of the OX40 agonist ivuxolimab. These receptors came from an adult with an advanced solid tumor such as melanoma, head and neck, liver or kidney cancer.

The gene calls are TRBV27 and TRBJ2-1; 8 bases are a match to TRBD2. Trimming took 2 bases from V and 9 from J; bases not matched to a gene: 12. The CDR3 sequence is 16 residues long. CDR1 and CDR2 (germline): MNHEY, SMNVEV (reference sequence). As DNA, the CDR3 is TGTGCCAGCAGTTTAAGATCTCAGCGGGAGACATCTGAGCAGTTCTTC. Amino acids: CASSLRSQRETSEQFF.

The genes are TRBV5-4 and TRBJ2-2; 7 nucleotides line up with TRBD2. The CDR3 covers 15 residues. V shed 3 bases, J shed 3 bases, and the junction held 5 bases outside the gene matches. Per germline, CDR1 SGHNT and CDR2 YYREEE (reference sequence). In nucleotides, the CDR3 is TGTGCCAGCAGCTCGGCGCGGGAGTACACCGGGGAGCTGTTTTTT. This gives the protein CASSSAREYTGELFF.

The chain employs TRBV15 and TRBJ2-5; D not resolved. The CDR3 loop spans 14 amino acids. V lost 0 bases, J lost 2 bases, and 7 bases lay in between. Per germline, CDR1 LNHNV and CDR2 YYDKDF (reference sequence). The CDR3 DNA reads TGTGCCACCAGCAGAGATCTACGTCAAGAGACCCAGTACTTC. Translation: CATSRDLRQETQYF.

The CDR3 nucleotides are TGTGCCAGTAATGCCTACGGTGGCTATGGCTACACCTTC. Encoded protein: CASNAYGGYGYTF. V gene TRBV19 combines with J gene TRBJ1-2, with no clear D. With 7 bases removed from V and 4 bases from J, the gap between germline ends came to 13 bases. Germline CDR1 and CDR2: LNHDA and SQIVND (reference sequence). The length of the CDR3 is 13 residues.

This sequence joins TRBV7-9 and TRBJ1-1; D is unclear. V was pared by 2 bases and J by 1 base, with 8 bases between. The CDR3 runs to 14 residues. Germline lookup yields CDR1 SEHNR and CDR2 FQNEAQ (reference sequence). CDR3 in amino acids: CASSLTSGNTEAFF. For the CDR3, the DNA is TGTGCCAGCAGCTTAACTTCAGGGAACACTGAAGCTTTCTTT.

The gene calls are TRBV29-1 and TRBJ2-5, with a tentative D call TRBD1 (6 bases). The V end was cut by 8 bases, the J end by 0 bases, with 13 bases between. There are 13 residues in the CDR3. Germline lookup yields CDR1 SQVTM and CDR2 ANQGSEA. CDR3 sequence: CSYVRGYQETQYF. The CDR3 region has the DNA TGCAGCTACGTAAGGGGGTACCAAGAGACCCAGTACTTC.